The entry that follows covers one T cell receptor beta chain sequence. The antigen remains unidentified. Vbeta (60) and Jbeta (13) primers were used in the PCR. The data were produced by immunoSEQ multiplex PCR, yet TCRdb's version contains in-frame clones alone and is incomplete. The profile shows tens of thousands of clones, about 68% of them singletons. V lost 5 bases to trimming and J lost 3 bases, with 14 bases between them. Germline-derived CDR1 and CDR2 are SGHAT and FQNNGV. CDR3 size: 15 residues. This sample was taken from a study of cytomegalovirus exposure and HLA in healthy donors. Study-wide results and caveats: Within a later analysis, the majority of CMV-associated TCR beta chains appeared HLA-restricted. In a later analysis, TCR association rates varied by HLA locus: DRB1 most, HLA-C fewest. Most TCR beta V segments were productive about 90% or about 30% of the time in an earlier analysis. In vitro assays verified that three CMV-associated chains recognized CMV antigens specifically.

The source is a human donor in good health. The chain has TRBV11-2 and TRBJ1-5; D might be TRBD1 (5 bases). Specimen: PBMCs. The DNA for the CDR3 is TGTGCCAGCAGCCCCGGGGGTCTTTACAATCAGCCCCAGCATTTT. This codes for CASSPGGLYNQPQHF.